Presented here are 20 T cell receptor beta chains from one specimen sequenced in a study of blood T cells in healthy people across ages. PCR was performed a second time for roughly 7 to 11 cycles using a sample-barcoded 5' primer and a J-beta primer mix. TCRdb reprocessed the 5' RACE reads with MiXCR, giving one entry per CDR3 protein. The table lists approximately 800,000 distinct CDR3 sequences, around 25% of them singletons. The same data also went into a second study, on T cells of mothers and their children.

Sequencing was performed on blood. These receptors were taken from a boy between 5 and 17 years old in good health.

This chain links TRBV29-1 with TRBJ2-2; 7 bases align to TRBD2. Germline values: CDR1 SQVTM, CDR2 ANQGSEA. The CDR3 has 13 amino acids. V lost 4 bases, J lost 5 bases, and 4 bases stayed unmatched. As DNA, the CDR3 is TGCAGCGTTGGCCTGGGGGGGACCGGGGAGCTGTTTTTT. Translated, it gives CSVGLGGTGELFF.

The chain has TRBV29-1 and TRBJ1-1; 10 bases align to TRBD1. V trimming: 7 bases; J trimming: 4 bases; junction bases outside the gene matches: 9. Germline values: CDR1 SQVTM, CDR2 ANQGSEA. There are 14 residues in the CDR3. The CDR3 here is CSATRTGGITEAFF. CDR3 sequence (DNA): TGCAGCGCGACTCGGACAGGGGGTATCACTGAAGCTTTCTTT. Based on the CDR3 plus reference TRBV29-1 and TRBJ1-1, the full variable domain is SAVISQKPSRDICQRGTSLTIQCQVDSQVTMMFWYRQQPGQSLTLIATANQGSEATYESGFVIDKFPISRPNLTFSTLTVSNMSPEDSSIYLCSATRTGGITEAFFGQGTRLTVV.

This clonotype was picked up a small number of times. V and J are TRBV12-3 or TRBV12-4 and TRBJ1-4; 10 nucleotides agree with TRBD1. This CDR3 has 16 amino acids. Trimming at V came to 5 bases and at J to 4 bases, leaving 7 bases not matched to a gene. The CDR3, as DNA: TGTGCCAGCAGTCCTCGGACAGGGGGGGATAATGAAAAACTGTTTTTT. Its protein product is CASSPRTGGDNEKLFF.

This chain joins TRBV7-9 and TRBJ1-2, with 11 bases aligning to TRBD1. With V trimmed by 3 bases and J by 5 bases, 5 bases remained unmatched. This CDR3 is 15 amino acids long. From germline, CDR1 is SEHNR and CDR2 FQNEAQ (reference sequence). For the CDR3, the DNA is TGTGCCAGCAGCTTCTGGACAGGGGGCAGTTATGGCTACACCTTC. It yields the protein CASSFWTGGSYGYTF.

CDR3 region: CSPLAGGEQYF. The CDR3 DNA is TGCAGTCCTCTAGCGGGAGGCGAGCAGTACTTC. This chain uses TRBV20-1 with TRBJ2-1; 11 nucleotides agree with TRBD2. The J call may be incorrect, as the DNA end agrees better with TRBJ2-7. This CDR3 is 11 amino acids long. Germline CDR1 reads DFQATT; CDR2 reads SNEGSKA (reference sequence).

V usage is TRBV4-1 and J usage is TRBJ2-7; D possibly corresponds to TRBD2 (6 bases). The CDR3 loop spans 15 amino acids. V lost 0 bases and J 4 bases, leaving 13 bases between the germline ends. From germline, CDR1 is MGHRA and CDR2 YSYEKL. The CDR3 DNA is TGCGCCAGCAGCCAAGATAGCGGAATTTATTACGAGCAGTACTTC. The encoded protein is CASSQDSGIYYEQYF.

The sample holds one count of this clonotype. The CDR3 nucleotides read TGTGCCAGCAGCTTAGCGCGGGGGGGCAAAAACATTCAGTACTTC. Its translation: CASSLARGGKNIQYF. This sequence joins TRBV7-2 and TRBJ2-4; 9 bases align to TRBD2. The germline V gene encodes CDR1 SGHTA and CDR2 FQGNSA. This CDR3 contains 15 residues. With 0 bases clipped from V and 3 bases from J, the junction kept 0 bases outside the gene matches.

V and J are TRBV11-1 and TRBJ1-1; 9 bases are shared with TRBD1. V gave up 5 bases and J gave up 3 bases; unmatched junction bases: 7. Germline V gene lookup returns CDR1 SGHAT and CDR2 FQDESV (reference sequence). This CDR3 contains 15 residues. CDR3 loop: CASSPGTGPDTEAFF. The CDR3 DNA is TGTGCCAGCAGCCCCGGGACAGGGCCCGACACTGAAGCTTTCTTT.

This clonotype was counted only a few times. The chain employs TRBV10-3 and TRBJ2-3; D call uncertain. V lost 9 bases and J 1 base, leaving 11 bases between the germline ends. Germline loops: CDR1 ENHRY, CDR2 SYGVKD. The CDR3 is 13 amino acids. CDR3: CAISFGGTDTQYF. The CDR3 nucleotides read TGTGCCATTAGCTTTGGGGGCACAGATACGCAGTATTTT.

The chain is built from TRBV18 and TRBJ1-1; 8 bases agree with TRBD1. The CDR3 loop spans 16 amino acids. CDR1 and CDR2 (germline): KGHSH, LQKENI. Germline trimming cut 3 bases from V and 2 bases from J; bases unmatched to any gene: 8. The CDR3 region is CASSPRGQVGNTEAFF. The CDR3 DNA reads TGTGCCAGCTCACCGCGGGGACAGGTAGGAAACACTGAAGCTTTCTTT.

The CDR3 DNA is TGCAGCGCCTACCGGGACAGGGGCTACGAGCAGTACTTC. Residues: CSAYRDRGYEQYF. The genes are TRBV29-1 and TRBJ2-5; 10 bases line up with TRBD1. The better agreement between TRBJ2-7 and the DNA end casts doubt on the J call. In germline, CDR1 is SQVTM, CDR2 ANQGSEA. The CDR3 runs 13 residues.

This clonotype came up a few times. V usage is TRBV4-3 and J usage is TRBJ2-1, with 8 nucleotides matching TRBD2. In germline, CDR1 is LGHNA, CDR2 YSLEER. This CDR3 has 15 amino acids. The junction had 4 bases not matched to a gene; V was cut back by 0 bases and J by 6 bases. CDR3 loop: CASSQEGGGRNEQFF. CDR3 sequence (DNA): TGCGCCAGCAGCCAAGAGGGCGGGGGGCGCAATGAGCAGTTCTTC.

This clonotype showed up just a few times. The gene calls are TRBV6-6 and TRBJ2-5; TRBD2 matches 7 bases. CDR3 length: 15 residues. Trimming took 0 bases from V and 4 from J; bases not matched to a gene: 5. Looked up from germline, CDR1 is MNHNY and CDR2 is SVGAGI (reference sequence). The CDR3 region has the DNA TGTGCCAGCAGTTACTCGCCAGGGAGGGGAGAGACCCAGTACTTC. This gives the protein CASSYSPGRGETQYF.

V is TRBV15 and J is TRBJ1-1; D unresolved. Germline loops: CDR1 LNHNV, CDR2 YYDKDF (reference sequence). The CDR3 is 14 residues long. Trimming took off 7 bases at V and 0 bases at J, with 12 bases between the two ends. The CDR3 region has the DNA TGTGCCACCAACCCTCAGGACGTGAACACTGAAGCTTTCTTT. This codes for CATNPQDVNTEAFF. The full variable domain, its missing parts supplied by reference TRBV15 and TRBJ1-1, is DAMVIQNPRYQVTQFGKPVTLSCSQTLNHNVMYWYQQKSSQAPKLLFHYYDKDFNNEADTPDNFQSRRPNTSFCFLDIRSPGLGDTAMYLCATNPQDVNTEAFFGQGTRLTVV.

This rearrangement joins TRBV12-3 or TRBV12-4 to TRBJ1-2; the D is unclear. V lost 5 bases and J lost 2, with 15 bases in between. The CDR3 sequence is 15 residues long. The CDR3 nucleotides are TGTGCCAGCAGTCGGACCGAGGGAGCGAACTATGGCTACACCTTC. Encoded protein: CASSRTEGANYGYTF.

The chain uses TRBV12-3 or TRBV12-4 and TRBJ1-1, with no clear D. V was cut by 3 bases and J by 4 bases, with 3 bases left in between. There are 11 residues in the CDR3. CDR3 DNA: TGTGCCAGCAGTTTTCTCACTGAAGCTTTCTTT. Its translation is CASSFLTEAFF.

The gene calls are TRBV7-6 and TRBJ2-7; D may match TRBD1 or TRBD2 (7 bases each). Trimming stripped 0 bases from V and 2 bases from J, with 14 bases between. The CDR3 is 16 amino acids. Germline V CDR1 and CDR2: SGHVS, FNYEAQ. CDR3 loop: CASSLAGGQGAYEQYF. Written as DNA, the CDR3 is TGTGCCAGCAGCTTAGCGGGAGGGCAGGGGGCCTACGAGCAGTACTTC.

The CDR3 spells CASSQGGGKNEKLFF. CDR3 DNA: TGCGCCAGCAGCCAAGGGGGCGGCAAAAATGAAAAACTGTTTTTT. This chain links TRBV4-3 with TRBJ1-4; a weak D match, TRBD1 (5 bases). This CDR3 is 15 amino acids long. Germline V gene data show CDR1 as LGHNA and CDR2 as YSLEER. V lost 1 base to trimming and J lost 5 bases, with 11 bases between them.

This rearrangement joins TRBV29-1 to TRBJ2-7; D is perhaps TRBD1 (5 bases). CDR1 and CDR2 from the germline V gene are SQVTM and ANQGSEA. The V gene lost 4 bases and the J gene lost 3 bases, with 10 bases spanning the gap. This CDR3 comprises 12 residues. CDR3 residues: CSVAGQDYEQYF. The CDR3 DNA reads as TGCAGCGTTGCCGGACAAGACTACGAGCAGTACTTC.

This clonotype was counted once. This chain uses TRBV7-9 with TRBJ2-3, with a possible D match to TRBD1 (6 bases). With 5 bases removed from V and 0 bases from J, the gap between germline ends came to 18 bases. The CDR3 runs to 17 residues. Germline V CDR1 and CDR2: SEHNR, FQNEAQ (reference sequence). CDR3 coding DNA: TGTGCCAGCAGCCCTAGGAGAACAGGGATTAGCACAGATACGCAGTATTTT. Translated, it gives CASSPRRTGISTDTQYF.